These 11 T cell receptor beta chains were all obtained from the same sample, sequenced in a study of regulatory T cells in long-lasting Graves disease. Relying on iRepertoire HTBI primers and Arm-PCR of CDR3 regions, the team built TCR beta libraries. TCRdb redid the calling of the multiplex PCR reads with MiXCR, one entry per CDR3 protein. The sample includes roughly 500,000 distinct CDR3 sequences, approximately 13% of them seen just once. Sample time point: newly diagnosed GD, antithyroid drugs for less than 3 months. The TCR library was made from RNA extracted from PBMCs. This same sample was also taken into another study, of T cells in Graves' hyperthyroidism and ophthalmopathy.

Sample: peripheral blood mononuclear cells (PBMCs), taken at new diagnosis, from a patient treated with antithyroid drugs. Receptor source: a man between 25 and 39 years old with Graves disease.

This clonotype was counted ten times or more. The CDR3 nucleotides are TGTGCCAGCAGTCTAGTGAGCCCCCCCAGGGAGCTGTTTTTT. Encoded protein: CASSLVSPPRELFF. This chain connects TRBV28 to TRBJ2-2; D gene unclear. The CDR3 consists of 14 residues. In germline, CDR1 is MDHEN, CDR2 SYDVKM. The germline V and J ends were trimmed by 5 bases and 9 bases, with 16 bases remaining between them.

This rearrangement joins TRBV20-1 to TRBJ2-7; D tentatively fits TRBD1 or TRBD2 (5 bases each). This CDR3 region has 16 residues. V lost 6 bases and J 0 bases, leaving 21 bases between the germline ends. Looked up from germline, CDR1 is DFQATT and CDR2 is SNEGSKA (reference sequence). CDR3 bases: TGCAGTGCGGAGACCACCGAGAGGGGCCTCTCCTACGAGCAGTACTTC. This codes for CSAETTERGLSYEQYF.

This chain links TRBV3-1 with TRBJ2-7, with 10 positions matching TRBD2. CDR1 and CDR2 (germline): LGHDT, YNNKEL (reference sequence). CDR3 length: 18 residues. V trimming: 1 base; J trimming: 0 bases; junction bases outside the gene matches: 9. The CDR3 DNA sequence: TGTGCCAGCAGCCAAGTGGGTAACCTAGCGGGGGACTCCTACGAGCAGTACTTC. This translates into CASSQVGNLAGDSYEQYF.

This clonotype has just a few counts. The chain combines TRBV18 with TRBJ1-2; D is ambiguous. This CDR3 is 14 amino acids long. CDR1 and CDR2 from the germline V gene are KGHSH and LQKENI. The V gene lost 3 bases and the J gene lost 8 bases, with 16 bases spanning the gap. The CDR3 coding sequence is TGTGCCAGCTCACCGGGCAGAAACAAAGGGGGCTACACCTTC. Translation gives CASSPGRNKGGYTF. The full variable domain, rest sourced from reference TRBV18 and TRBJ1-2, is NAGVMQNPRHLVRRRGQEARLRCSPMKGHSHVYWYRQLPEEGLKFMVYLQKENIIDESGMPKERFSAEFPKEGPSILRIQQVVRGDSAAYFCASSPGRNKGGYTFGSGTRLTVV.

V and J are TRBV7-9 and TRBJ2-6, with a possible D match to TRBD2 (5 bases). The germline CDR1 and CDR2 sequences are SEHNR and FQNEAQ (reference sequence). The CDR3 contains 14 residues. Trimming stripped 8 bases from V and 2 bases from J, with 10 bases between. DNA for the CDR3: TGTGCCAGCCTCCTAGCCCCTGGGGCCAACGTCCTGACTTTC. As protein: CASLLAPGANVLTF.

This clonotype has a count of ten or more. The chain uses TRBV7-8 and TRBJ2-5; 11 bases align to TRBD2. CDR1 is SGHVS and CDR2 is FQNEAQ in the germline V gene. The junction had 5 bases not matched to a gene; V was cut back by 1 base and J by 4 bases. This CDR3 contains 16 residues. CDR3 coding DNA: TGTGCCAGCAGCTTAGTAGGGACTAGCGGCTTAGAGACCCAGTACTTC. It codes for CASSLVGTSGLETQYF.

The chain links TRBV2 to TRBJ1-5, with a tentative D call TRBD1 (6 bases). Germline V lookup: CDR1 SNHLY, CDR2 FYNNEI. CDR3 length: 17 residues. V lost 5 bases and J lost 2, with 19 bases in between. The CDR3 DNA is TGTGCCAGCAGTTACCGGGGGGGGCAGAATGGCAATCAGCCCCAGCATTTT. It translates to CASSYRGGQNGNQPQHF. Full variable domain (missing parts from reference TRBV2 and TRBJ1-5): EPEVTQTPSHQVTQMGQEVILRCVPISNHLYFYWYRQILGQKVEFLVSFYNNEISEKSEIFDDQFSVERPDGSNFTLKIRSTKLEDSAMYFCASSYRGGQNGNQPQHFGDGTRLSIL.

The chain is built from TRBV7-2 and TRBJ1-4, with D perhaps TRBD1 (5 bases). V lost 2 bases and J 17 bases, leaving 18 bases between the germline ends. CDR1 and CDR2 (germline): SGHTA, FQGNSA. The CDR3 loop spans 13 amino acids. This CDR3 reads CASSLSRRGDCFF. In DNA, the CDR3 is TGTGCCAGCAGCTTATCCCGCCGGGGGGACTGTTTTTTT.

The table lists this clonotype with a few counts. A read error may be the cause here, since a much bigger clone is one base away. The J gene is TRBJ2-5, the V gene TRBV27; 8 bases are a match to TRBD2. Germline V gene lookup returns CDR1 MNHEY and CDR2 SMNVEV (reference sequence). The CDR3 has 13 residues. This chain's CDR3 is CASSLFSGETRYF. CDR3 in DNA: TGTGCCAGCAGTTTATTTAGCGGGGAGACCCGGTACTTC.

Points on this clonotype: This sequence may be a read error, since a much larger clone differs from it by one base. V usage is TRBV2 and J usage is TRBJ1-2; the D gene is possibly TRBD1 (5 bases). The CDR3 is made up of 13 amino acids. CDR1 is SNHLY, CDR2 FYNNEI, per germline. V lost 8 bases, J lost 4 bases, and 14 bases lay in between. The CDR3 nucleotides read TGTGCCAGCGGAAACCCCGGGGGCTATGGCTACACCTTC. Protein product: CASGNPGGYGYTF.

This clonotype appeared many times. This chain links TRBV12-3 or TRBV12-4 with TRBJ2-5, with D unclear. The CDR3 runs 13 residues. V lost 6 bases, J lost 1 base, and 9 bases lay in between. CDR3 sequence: CASSPRAQETQYF. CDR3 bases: TGTGCCAGCAGCCCCCGGGCCCAAGAGACCCAGTACTTC.